This T cell receptor beta chain was identified during a study of OX40 agonist ivuxolimab in advanced cancers. Study as a whole: Participants could have had prior anti-PD-1, anti-PD-L1 or anti-CTLA-4 therapy, and around 40% had some. Whole-study findings and limits: On average, a greater number of expanded clones characterised CD8+ T cells relative to CD4+. Researchers did not determine the expanded peripheral T cells' antigen specificity.

As concerns this clone: Its antigen is unknown.

TCRdb's copy holds only in-frame clones and misses some; the assay was immunoSEQ multiplex PCR. The data contain roughly 80,000 clones, around four fifths of them singletons. CDR1 is LNHDA and CDR2 is SQIVND in the germline V gene (reference sequence). Losses at the gene ends were 1 base for V and 5 bases for J; bases not matched to a gene: 2. This CDR3 is built from 15 residues. V and J are TRBV19 and TRBJ2-2; TRBD1 matches at 9 bases. Sequenced material: CD4+ or CD8+ T cells sorted from blood, taken in a trial of the OX40 agonist ivuxolimab. The origin of this receptor is an adult with an advanced solid tumor such as melanoma, head and neck, liver or kidney cancer. This CDR3 is CASSIGTGATGELFF. CDR3 DNA sequence: TGTGCCAGTAGTATAGGGACAGGGGCGACCGGGGAGCTGTTTTTT.